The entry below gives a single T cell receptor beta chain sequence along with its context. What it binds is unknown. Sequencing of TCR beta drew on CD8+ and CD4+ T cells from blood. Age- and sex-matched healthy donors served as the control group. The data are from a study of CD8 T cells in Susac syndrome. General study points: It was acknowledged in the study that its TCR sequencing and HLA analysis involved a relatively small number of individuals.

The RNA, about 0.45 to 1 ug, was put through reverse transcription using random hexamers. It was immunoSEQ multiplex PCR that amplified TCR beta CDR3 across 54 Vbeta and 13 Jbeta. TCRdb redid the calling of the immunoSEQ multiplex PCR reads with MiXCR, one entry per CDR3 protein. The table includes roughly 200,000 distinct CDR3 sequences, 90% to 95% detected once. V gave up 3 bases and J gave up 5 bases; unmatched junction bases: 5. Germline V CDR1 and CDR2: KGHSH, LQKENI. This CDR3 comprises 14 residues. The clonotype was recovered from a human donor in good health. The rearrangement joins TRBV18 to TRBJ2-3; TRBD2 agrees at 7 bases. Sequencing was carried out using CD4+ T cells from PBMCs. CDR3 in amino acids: CASSPREMGDTQYF. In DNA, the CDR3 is TGTGCCAGCTCACCGCGGGAGATGGGAGATACGCAGTATTTT.